What follows are 5 T cell receptor beta chains derived from one specimen sequenced in a study of shared clonotypes between healthy human individuals. Here immunoSEQ multiplex PCR was the method, and the copy in TCRdb shows in-frame clones only, minus some. The sample yields about 680,000 clones, about 74% seen once. What was sequenced was memory CD4+ T cells sorted from blood. Subset: CD45RA-negative fraction. These receptors originate from a woman aged 30 to 39 in good health.

Note on this clone: Different DNA sequences within this sample yield the same CDR3. This chain links TRBV7-2 with TRBJ2-7; 8 bases are a match to TRBD2. Trimming took 2 bases from V and 5 from J; bases not matched to a gene: 5. Germline lookup yields CDR1 SGHTA and CDR2 FQGNSA. This CDR3 region has 14 residues. This CDR3 is CASSLKRESHEQYF. CDR3 DNA sequence: TGTGCCAGCAGCTTAAAGCGGGAGTCCCACGAGCAGTACTTC. The full variable domain, completed using reference TRBV7-2 and TRBJ2-7, is GAGVSQSPSNKVTEKGKDVELRCDPISGHTALYWYRQSLGQGLEFLIYFQGNSAPDKSGLPSDRFSAERTGGSVSTLTIQRTQQEDSAVYLCASSLKRESHEQYFGPGTRLTVT.

V is TRBV27 and J is TRBJ2-7, with TRBD2 matching 9 bases. In germline, CDR1 is MNHEY, CDR2 SMNVEV (reference sequence). V was pared by 6 bases and J by 2 bases, with 5 bases of the junction left unmatched. The CDR3 runs to 14 residues. CDR3 DNA sequence: TGTGCCAGCAGCCGTAGCGGGAGCACCTACGAGCAGTACTTC. Translating gives CASSRSGSTYEQYF.

Turning to this clone: At the DNA level, this CDR3 is encoded by other sequences in the same sample as well. CDR3 region: CASSAEETQYF. The CDR3 bases are TGTGCCAGCAGTGCTGAAGAGACCCAGTACTTC. The chain combines TRBV2 with TRBJ2-5; no definite D call. The V gene's germline CDR1 is SNHLY and CDR2 FYNNEI. Trimming pared 4 bases from V and 3 bases from J, leaving 3 bases between. The CDR3 is 11 amino acids.

The gene calls are TRBV30 and TRBJ2-7, with 10 bases that match TRBD2. Germline V gives CDR1 GTSNPN, CDR2 SVGIG (reference sequence). J was trimmed by 2 bases and V by 4 bases; bases with no gene match: 5. There are 14 residues in the CDR3. The CDR3 nucleotides are TGTGCCTGGACAATAGCGGGAGGAACCTACGAGCAGTACTTC. Amino acid sequence: CAWTIAGGTYEQYF. Together with reference TRBV30 and TRBJ2-7, the CDR3 gives the full variable domain: SQTIHQWPATLVQPVGSPLSLECTVEGTSNPNLYWYRQAAGRGLQLLFYSVGIGQISSEVPQNLSASRPQDRQFILSSKKLLLSDSGFYLCAWTIAGGTYEQYFGPGTRLTVT.

This clone has a handful of counts. CDR3 sequence: CASSPPQGSYEQYF. CDR3 in DNA: TGTGCCAGCTCACCACCGCAGGGATCCTACGAGCAGTACTTC. This chain joins TRBV18 and TRBJ2-7; perhaps TRBD1 as D (5 bases). Trimming stripped 0 bases from V and 1 base from J, with 7 bases between. The CDR3 loop spans 14 amino acids. The germline gives CDR1 KGHSH, CDR2 LQKENI.